This TCR beta chain was found in a study of radiation and T cells in renal cell carcinoma. Time point meaning: blood 4 weeks post-SBRT, at nephrectomy. Documented treatment: 15 Gy SBRT to primary tumor, nephrectomy 4 weeks later. After SBRT, blood was collected at 2 and 4 weeks, plus baseline. The tumor was a clear cell renal cell carcinoma. V was trimmed by 5 bases and J by 0 bases, leaving 8 bases between them. The germline CDR1 and CDR2 sequences are SGHTA and FQGNSA. This CDR3 spans 14 amino acids. This clone was seen just once. Antigen specificity is unknown. The method was immunoSEQ multiplex PCR; TCRdb's version includes in-frame clones alone and lacks a portion of them. Among around 100,000 clones listed, 65% to 90% were seen once. Study-level results: In blood, top tumor clones expanded by 2 weeks, shrinking by 4.

Sequenced material: blood, taken from a patient whose treatment included radiotherapy and nephrectomy. This TCR came from a man between 60 and 70 years old with renal cell carcinoma. The rearrangement joins TRBV7-2 to TRBJ1-5; D gene unclear. As DNA, the CDR3 is TGTGCCAGCAGCGCCCACATTAGCAATCAGCCCCAGCATTTT. Translating gives CASSAHISNQPQHF.